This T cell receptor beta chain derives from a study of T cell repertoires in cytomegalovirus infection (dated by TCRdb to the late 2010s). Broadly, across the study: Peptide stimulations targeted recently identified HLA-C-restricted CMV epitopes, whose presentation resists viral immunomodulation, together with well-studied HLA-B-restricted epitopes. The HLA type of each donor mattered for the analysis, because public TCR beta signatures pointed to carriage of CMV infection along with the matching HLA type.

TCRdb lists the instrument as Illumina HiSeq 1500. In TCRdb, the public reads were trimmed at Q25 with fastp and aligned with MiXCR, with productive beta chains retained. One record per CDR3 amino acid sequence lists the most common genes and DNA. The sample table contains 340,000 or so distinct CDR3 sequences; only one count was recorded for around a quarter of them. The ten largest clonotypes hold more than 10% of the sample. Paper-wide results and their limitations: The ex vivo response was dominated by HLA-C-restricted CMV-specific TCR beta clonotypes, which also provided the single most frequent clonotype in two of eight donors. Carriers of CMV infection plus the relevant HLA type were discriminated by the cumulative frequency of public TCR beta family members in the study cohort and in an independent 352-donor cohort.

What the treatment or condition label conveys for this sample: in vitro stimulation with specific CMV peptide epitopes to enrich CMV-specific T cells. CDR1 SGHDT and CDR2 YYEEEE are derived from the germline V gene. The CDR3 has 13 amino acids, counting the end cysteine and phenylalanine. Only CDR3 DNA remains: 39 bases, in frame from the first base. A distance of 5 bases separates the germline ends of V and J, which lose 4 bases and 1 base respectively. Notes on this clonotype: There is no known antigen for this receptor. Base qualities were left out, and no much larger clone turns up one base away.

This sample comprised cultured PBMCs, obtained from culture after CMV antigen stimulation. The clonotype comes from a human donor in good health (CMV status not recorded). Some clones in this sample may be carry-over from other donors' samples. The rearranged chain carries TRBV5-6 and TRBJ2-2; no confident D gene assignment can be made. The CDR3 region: CASSVGNTGELFF. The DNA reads TGTGCCAGCAGCGTAGGGAACACCGGGGAGCTGTTTTTT.